A single sample is the source of the 23 T cell receptor beta chains below, sequenced in a study of vaccination and CD4 T cells after COVID-19 (dated by TCRdb to between 2021 and 2023). Library generation was performed with PCR. The data were produced on an Illumina iSeq 100. TCR sequencing of DNA from cultured CD4+ T cells used the Oncomine TCR Beta short-read assay at the Johns Hopkins FTIC core. TCRdb reworked the public reads: Q25 trimming with fastp, MiXCR clone assembly, productive beta chains retained. When rows share a CDR3 protein, they turn into one entry using the most common DNA and genes. The sample yields about 16,000 distinct CDR3 sequences; nearly 55% were counted once. The leading ten clones occupy roughly 20% of the sample. Antigen specificity for these receptors is unknown. The treatment or condition label here, explained by the study, means: 10-day PBMC culture with coronavirus spike peptide pools or control peptides (ViraFEST assay).

The sample here was CD4+ T cells from blood, cultured in vitro, taken before SARS-CoV-2 vaccination. Source of these receptors: a human donor who had recovered from COVID-19.

This chain links TRBV10-3 with TRBJ2-7; TRBD2 aligns across 13 bases. The germline gives CDR1 ENHRY, CDR2 SYGVKD. V lost 5 bases, J lost 4 bases, and 5 bases stayed unmatched. The CDR3 sequence is 15 residues long. CDR3 in DNA: TGTGCCATCAGTTCCGGGACTAGCGGGATATACGAGCAGTACTTC. The encoded protein is CAISSGTSGIYEQYF.

This sequence joins TRBV25-1 and TRBJ2-5, with D perhaps TRBD2 (5 bases). The V gene lost 9 bases and the J gene lost 4 bases, with 12 bases spanning the gap. Germline loops: CDR1 MGHDK, CDR2 SYGVNS. The CDR3 extends over 12 amino acids. In DNA form, the CDR3 reads TGTGCCAGTAAGAGGGTGGGAGAGACCCAGTACTTC. Amino acids: CASKRVGETQYF.

As DNA, the CDR3 is TGCAGTGCTAGAGATTTTAACAGGATAAACACCGGGGAGCTGTTTTTT. It codes for CSARDFNRINTGELFF. The chain couples TRBV20-1 to TRBJ2-2, with a tentative D call TRBD1 (5 bases). CDR1 is DFQATT and CDR2 is SNEGSKA in the germline V gene (reference sequence). Deletions cut 0 bases from V and 2 bases from J, with 13 bases between. The CDR3 loop spans 16 amino acids.

V usage is TRBV6-1 and J usage is TRBJ2-5, with 10 bases matching TRBD2. The CDR3 sequence is 16 residues long. Germline V lookup: CDR1 MNHNS, CDR2 SASEGT. V dropped 7 bases and J dropped 5; count of bases not matched to a gene: 13. CDR3 region: CASKGFLAGVRETQYF. DNA for the CDR3: TGTGCCAGCAAAGGTTTCCTAGCGGGAGTTCGGGAGACCCAGTACTTC.

This clonotype has only one observation. J is TRBJ1-5 and V is TRBV19; D is possibly TRBD1 (5 bases). Germline lookup yields CDR1 LNHDA and CDR2 SQIVND (reference sequence). The CDR3 runs 13 residues. Trimming took off 10 bases at V and 0 bases at J, with 10 bases between the two ends. For the CDR3, the DNA is TGTGCCACCGGGGGGTATAGCAATCAGCCCCAGCATTTT. It encodes CATGGYSNQPQHF.

The chain links TRBV20-1 to TRBJ2-3, with a possible D match to TRBD1 (6 bases). The CDR3 covers 13 residues. The germline CDR1 and CDR2 sequences are DFQATT and SNEGSKA (reference sequence). The V end lost 2 bases, the J end lost 1 base, and 7 bases lay between the germline ends. CDR3 sequence: CSARNRGTDTQYF. The CDR3 nucleotides are TGCAGTGCTAGAAACAGGGGCACAGATACGCAGTATTTT.

This clonotype has more than one count but fewer than ten. The chain recombines TRBV19 with TRBJ2-3, with 10 bases matching TRBD2. CDR1 LNHDA and CDR2 SQIVND come from the germline V gene (reference sequence). After removal of 4 bases from V and 4 bases from J, the junction contained 5 bases not matched to a gene. The CDR3 has 15 amino acids. In DNA, the CDR3 is TGTGCCAGTAGTAACAGCGGGAGGGCCCCAGATACGCAGTATTTT. Translated: CASSNSGRAPDTQYF.

V usage is TRBV7-2 and J usage is TRBJ1-6; TRBD1 is a possible D gene (5 bases). Between the trimmed V and J ends, which lost 4 bases and 14 bases, there was a span of 9 bases. The CDR3 extends over 11 amino acids. The germline gives CDR1 SGHTA, CDR2 FQGNSA. The CDR3 sequence: CASSSQGALHF. CDR3 DNA: TGTGCCAGCAGCTCCCAAGGGGCCCTCCACTTT.

This sequence joins TRBV6-1 and TRBJ2-7; the match to TRBD1 covers 8 bases. Germline V gives CDR1 MNHNS, CDR2 SASEGT. The CDR3 is 16 residues long. The junction had 10 bases not matched to a gene; V was cut back by 6 bases and J by 0 bases. CDR3 in DNA: TGTGCCAGCAGGGATCACAGGGGGTCAAGCTCCTACGAGCAGTACTTC. The encoded protein is CASRDHRGSSSYEQYF.

This chain joins TRBV6-5 and TRBJ1-2; D is possibly TRBD1 (5 bases). The ends were cut back, 4 bases at V and 8 bases at J, with 17 bases in the middle. Germline assignment: CDR1 MNHEY and CDR2 SVGAGI. This CDR3 is built from 14 residues. The CDR3 nucleotides are TGTGCCAGCAGTTTTTTACCTCTCAGGGAAGGCTACACCTTC. Encoded protein: CASSFLPLREGYTF.

V usage is TRBV28 and J usage is TRBJ2-1; D tentatively reads TRBD1 or TRBD2 (7 bases each). The length of the CDR3 is 13 residues. The germline CDR1 and CDR2 sequences are MDHEN and SYDVKM. V gave up 8 bases and J gave up 9 bases, with 17 bases separating them. The CDR3 region has the DNA TGTGCCAGCTTGTTACAGGGGAGGGGTGAGCAGTTCTTC. It specifies CASLLQGRGEQFF. The full variable domain, rest sourced from reference TRBV28 and TRBJ2-1, is DVKVTQSSRYLVKRTGEKVFLECVQDMDHENMFWYRQDPGLGLRLIYFSYDVKMKEKGDIPEGYSVSREKKERFSLILESASTNQTSMYLCASLLQGRGEQFFGPGTRLTVL.

V usage is TRBV2 and J usage is TRBJ2-5, with 10 nucleotides matching TRBD1. Germline lookup yields CDR1 SNHLY and CDR2 FYNNEI. The CDR3 is 15 amino acids. V lost 6 bases to trimming and J lost 2 bases; unmatched junction nucleotides: 6. CDR3 bases: TGTGCCAGCAGAGACAGGGGGCCTGAACAAGAGACCCAGTACTTC. Protein: CASRDRGPEQETQYF.

This clonotype was counted only a few times. The rearrangement links TRBV20-1 to TRBJ2-4, with 7 bases that match TRBD2. Trimming at V came to 0 bases and at J to 9 bases, leaving 5 bases not matched to a gene. The CDR3 extends over 13 amino acids. Germline CDR1 DFQATT, CDR2 SNEGSKA (reference sequence). The CDR3 DNA reads as TGCAGTGCTAGAGATCCCACGGGGGGCATTCAGTACTTC. Amino acid sequence: CSARDPTGGIQYF.

The V gene is TRBV20-1, the J gene TRBJ2-1; 9 bases align to TRBD1. The trim removed 4 bases at V and 9 bases at J, leaving 10 bases unmatched. The CDR3 is 14 residues long. CDR1 and CDR2 from the germline V gene are DFQATT and SNEGSKA (reference sequence). The CDR3 loop is CSANIPGTGFEQFF. CDR3 in DNA: TGCAGTGCTAATATTCCCGGGACAGGGTTTGAGCAGTTCTTC.

V gene TRBV19 combines with J gene TRBJ2-2, with 8 bases matching TRBD1. V was clipped by 4 bases and J by 7 bases; unmatched bases: 2. This CDR3 comprises 13 residues. The germline V gene encodes CDR1 LNHDA and CDR2 SQIVND (reference sequence). Here the CDR3 reads CASSTGGSGELFF. The CDR3 nucleotides are TGTGCCAGTAGTACAGGGGGCAGCGGGGAGCTGTTTTTT.

The chain carries TRBV28 and TRBJ1-1; no reliable D call. Germline lookup yields CDR1 MDHEN and CDR2 SYDVKM. Trimming cost V 2 bases and J 4 bases, with 20 bases left between them. The CDR3 consists of 17 residues. In DNA form, the CDR3 reads TGTGCCAGCAGTTTAGGCGGCACGGGGAGACGGGGCACTGAAGCTTTCTTT. Translated: CASSLGGTGRRGTEAFF.

V is TRBV20-1 and J is TRBJ2-2; D is unresolved. Trimming shortened V by 6 bases and J by 5 bases, and 10 bases separated the two germline ends. The CDR3 loop spans 12 amino acids. The germline V gene has CDR1 DFQATT and CDR2 SNEGSKA (reference sequence). The CDR3, as DNA: TGCAGTGCCCTCCATGGAACCGGGGAGCTGTTTTTT. It yields the protein CSALHGTGELFF.

The gene calls are TRBV5-4 and TRBJ1-1; 8 positions match TRBD1. The CDR3 runs 14 residues. CDR1 SGHNT and CDR2 YYREEE come from the germline V gene (reference sequence). J was trimmed by 5 bases and V by 0 bases; bases with no gene match: 3. The CDR3 DNA sequence: TGTGCCAGCAGCTTGGTACAGGGGGGGACTGAAGCTTTCTTT. Amino acid sequence: CASSLVQGGTEAFF.

The V call is TRBV19, the J call TRBJ1-5; 8 bases fit TRBD1. V dropped 6 bases and J dropped 7; count of bases not matched to a gene: 2. The CDR3 is 12 residues long. Germline assignment: CDR1 LNHDA and CDR2 SQIVND (reference sequence). The CDR3 DNA reads as TGTGCCAGTAGGACAGGGGAGCAGCCCCAGCATTTT. Protein sequence: CASRTGEQPQHF.

The chain recombines TRBV24-1 with TRBJ2-3; 8 nucleotides match TRBD2. The CDR3 has 15 amino acids. The V gene's germline CDR1 is KGHDR and CDR2 SFDVKD. V gave up 4 bases and J gave up 1 base; unmatched junction bases: 3. CDR3 protein: CATSEQAGGTDTQYF. The CDR3, as DNA: TGTGCCACCAGTGAGCAAGCGGGGGGCACAGATACGCAGTATTTT.

This sequence joins TRBV7-9 and TRBJ2-7, with D uncertain. Trimming stripped 2 bases from V and 1 base from J, with 12 bases between. CDR1 and CDR2 (germline): SEHNR, FQNEAQ (reference sequence). The CDR3 consists of 15 residues. The DNA for the CDR3 is TGTGCCAGCAGCTTACAATTTGGGCAGTCCTACGAGCAGTACTTC. Residues: CASSLQFGQSYEQYF.

This chain connects TRBV27 to TRBJ1-1, with D uncertain. V was cut by 2 bases and J by 3 bases, with 7 bases left in between. Germline V gene sequence: CDR1 MNHEY, CDR2 SMNVEV (reference sequence). The CDR3 is 13 amino acids. CDR3 nucleotides: TGTGCCAGCAGTTTACGGGGAGACACTGAAGCTTTCTTT. Its translation: CASSLRGDTEAFF.

This clonotype was counted only a few times. The chain has TRBV7-9 and TRBJ2-7, with 9 nucleotides matching TRBD1. This CDR3 region has 14 residues. V shed 0 bases and J 3 bases; nucleotides not matched to a gene: 0. Germline V gene lookup returns CDR1 SEHNR and CDR2 FQNEAQ (reference sequence). CDR3 sequence: CASSLAGQGYEQYF. The CDR3 DNA follows: TGTGCCAGCAGCTTAGCGGGACAGGGCTACGAGCAGTACTTC.